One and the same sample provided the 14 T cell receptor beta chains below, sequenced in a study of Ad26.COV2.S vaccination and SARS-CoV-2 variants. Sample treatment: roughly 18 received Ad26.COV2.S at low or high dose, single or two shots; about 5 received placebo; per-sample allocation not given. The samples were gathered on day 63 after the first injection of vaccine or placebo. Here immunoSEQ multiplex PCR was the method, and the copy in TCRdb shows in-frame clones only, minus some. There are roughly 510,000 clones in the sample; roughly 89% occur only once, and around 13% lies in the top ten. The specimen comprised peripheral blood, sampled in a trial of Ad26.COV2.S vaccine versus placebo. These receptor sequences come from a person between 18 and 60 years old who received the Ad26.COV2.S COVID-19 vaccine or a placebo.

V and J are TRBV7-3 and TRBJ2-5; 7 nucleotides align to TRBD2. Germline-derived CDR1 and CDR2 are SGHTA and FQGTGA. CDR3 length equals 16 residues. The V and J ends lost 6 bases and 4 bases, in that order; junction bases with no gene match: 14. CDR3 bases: TGTGCCAGCAGTCGTGACGGACTAGGCGGTAGAGAGACCCAGTACTTC. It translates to CASSRDGLGGRETQYF.

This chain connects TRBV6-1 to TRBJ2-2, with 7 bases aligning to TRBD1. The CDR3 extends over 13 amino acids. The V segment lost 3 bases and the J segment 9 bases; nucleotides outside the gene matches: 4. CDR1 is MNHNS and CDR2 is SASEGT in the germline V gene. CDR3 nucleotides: TGTGCCAGCAGTGATACAGGGGCAAGGGAGCTGTTTTTT. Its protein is CASSDTGARELFF.

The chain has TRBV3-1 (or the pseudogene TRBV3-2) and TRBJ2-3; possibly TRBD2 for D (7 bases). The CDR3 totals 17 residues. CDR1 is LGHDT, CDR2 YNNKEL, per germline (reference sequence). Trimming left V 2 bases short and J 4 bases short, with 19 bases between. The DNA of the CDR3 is TGTGCCAGCAGCCAATGGTTTGCGGGGGCACGCGCAGATACGCAGTATTTT. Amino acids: CASSQWFAGARADTQYF.

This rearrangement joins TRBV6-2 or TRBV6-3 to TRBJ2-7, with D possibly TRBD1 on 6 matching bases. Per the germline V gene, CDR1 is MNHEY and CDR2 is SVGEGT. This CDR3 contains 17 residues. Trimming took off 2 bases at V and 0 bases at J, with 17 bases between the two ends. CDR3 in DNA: TGTGCCAGCAGTTACCGACCGTCGCAGGGGCCCTCCTACGAGCAGTACTTC. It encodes CASSYRPSQGPSYEQYF.

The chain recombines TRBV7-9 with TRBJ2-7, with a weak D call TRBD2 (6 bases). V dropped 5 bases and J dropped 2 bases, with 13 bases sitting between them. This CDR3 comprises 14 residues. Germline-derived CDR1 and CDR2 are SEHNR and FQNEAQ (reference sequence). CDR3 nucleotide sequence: TGTGCCAGCAGCCCGAGGGACTTTCCCTACGAGCAGTACTTC. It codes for CASSPRDFPYEQYF.

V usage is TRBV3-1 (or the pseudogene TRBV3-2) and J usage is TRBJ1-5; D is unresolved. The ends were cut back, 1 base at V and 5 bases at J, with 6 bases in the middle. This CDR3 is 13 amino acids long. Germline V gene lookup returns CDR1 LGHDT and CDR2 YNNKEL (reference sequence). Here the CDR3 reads CASSQGAHQPQHF. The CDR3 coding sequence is TGTGCCAGCAGCCAAGGGGCACATCAGCCCCAGCATTTT.

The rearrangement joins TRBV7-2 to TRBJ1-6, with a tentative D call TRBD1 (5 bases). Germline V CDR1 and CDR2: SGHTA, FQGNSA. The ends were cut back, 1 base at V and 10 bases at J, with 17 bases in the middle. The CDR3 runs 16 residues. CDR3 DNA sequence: TGTGCCAGCAGCTTAGGGTTGGGGACCCCAAGGTCACCCCTCCACTTT. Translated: CASSLGLGTPRSPLHF.

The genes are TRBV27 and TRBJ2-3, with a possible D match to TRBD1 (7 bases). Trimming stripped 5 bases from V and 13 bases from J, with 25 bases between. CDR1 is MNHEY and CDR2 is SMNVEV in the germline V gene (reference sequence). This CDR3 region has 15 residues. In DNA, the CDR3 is TGTGCCAGCAGTAAATTCCTTACCGGAGGGGGCATTGAGTATTTT. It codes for CASSKFLTGGGIEYF.

CDR3 in amino acids: CASSGWGIAGGLRGADTQYF. CDR3 DNA: TGTGCCAGTAGTGGCTGGGGGATAGCGGGAGGGCTTAGAGGCGCAGATACGCAGTATTTT. V gene TRBV19 combines with J gene TRBJ2-3, with 11 positions matching TRBD2. From germline, CDR1 is LNHDA and CDR2 SQIVND (reference sequence). Trimming cost V 5 bases and J 4 bases; bases outside gene matches: 20. The CDR3 consists of 20 residues.

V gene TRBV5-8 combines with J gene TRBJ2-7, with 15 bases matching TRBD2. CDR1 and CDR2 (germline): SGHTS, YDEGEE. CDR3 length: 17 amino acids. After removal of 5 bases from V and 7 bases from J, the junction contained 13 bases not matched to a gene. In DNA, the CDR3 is TGTGCCAGCAGTCCAGCCGGACTAGCGGGAGGGCCTCGTGAGCAGTACTTC. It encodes CASSPAGLAGGPREQYF.

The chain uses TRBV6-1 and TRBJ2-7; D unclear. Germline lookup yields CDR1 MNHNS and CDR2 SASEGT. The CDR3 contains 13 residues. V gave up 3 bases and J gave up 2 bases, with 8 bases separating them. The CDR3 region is CASSEAEPYEQYF. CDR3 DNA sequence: TGTGCCAGCAGTGAGGCCGAACCCTACGAGCAGTACTTC.

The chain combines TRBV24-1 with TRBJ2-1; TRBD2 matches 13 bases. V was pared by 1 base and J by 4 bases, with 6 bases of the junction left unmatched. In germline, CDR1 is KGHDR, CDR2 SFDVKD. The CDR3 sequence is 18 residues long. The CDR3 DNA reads TGTGCCACCAGTGATTTCGTTGGACTAGCGGGAGTTTACAATGAGCAGTTCTTC. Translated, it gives CATSDFVGLAGVYNEQFF.

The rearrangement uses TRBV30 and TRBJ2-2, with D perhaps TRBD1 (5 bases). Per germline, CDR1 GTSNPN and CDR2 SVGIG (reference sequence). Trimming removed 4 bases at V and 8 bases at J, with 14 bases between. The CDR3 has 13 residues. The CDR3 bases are TGTGCCTGGAATCCGACTGGGGCGGGGGAGCTGTTTTTT. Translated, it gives CAWNPTGAGELFF.

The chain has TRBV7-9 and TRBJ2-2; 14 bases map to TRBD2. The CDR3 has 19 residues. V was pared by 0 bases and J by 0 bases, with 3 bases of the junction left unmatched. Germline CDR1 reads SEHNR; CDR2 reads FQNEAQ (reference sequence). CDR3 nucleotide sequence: TGTGCCAGCAGCTTAGCCGGACTAGCGGGAGGCTCGAACACCGGGGAGCTGTTTTTT. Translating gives CASSLAGLAGGSNTGELFF.